A selection of T cell receptor beta chains follows, all from one sample in a study of follicular helper T cells after annual influenza vaccination. The data were produced by immunoSEQ multiplex PCR, yet TCRdb's version contains in-frame clones alone and is incomplete. The sample has some 9,800 clones; around four fifths are singletons. The sequences come from CXCR5- memory CD4+ T cells sorted from blood, collected 7 days after influenza vaccination. The receptors derive from an adult who received the influenza vaccine. CDR3s include the opening cysteine and the closing phenylalanine or tryptophan. D genes are given only for firm matches. Clone size appears in some rows only: once, few, many, or a class for an expanded clone.

D | J | size | V | DNA | CDR3
NA | TRBJ2-2 | NA | TRBV7-9 | TGTGCCAGCAGTCACAGGGCTGGCACCGGGGAGCTGTTTTTT | CASSHRAGTGELFF
NA | TRBJ2-5 | NA | TRBV18 | TGTGCCAGCTCACCCGGCCTCCGGGAGACCCAGTACTTC | CASSPGLRETQYF
NA | TRBJ2-2 | once | TRBV7-2 | TGTGCCAGCAGTCTTACAGGGTCAAACACCGGGGAGCTGTTTTTT | CASSLTGSNTGELFF
NA | TRBJ2-5 | NA | TRBV5-1 | TGCGCCAGCAGCTTGAACATCCTGGGGGGCGAGACCCAGTACTTC | CASSLNILGGETQYF
TRBD1 | TRBJ2-6 | NA | TRBV5-1 | TGCGCCAGTACGGGACAGGGGGCTTCTGGGGCCAACGTCCTGACTTTC | CASTGQGASGANVLTF
TRBD1 | TRBJ2-1 | NA | TRBV20-1 | TGCAGTGCTTACAGGGGCGGTGAGCAGTTCTTC | CSAYRGGEQFF
NA | TRBJ1-3 | NA | TRBV30 | TGTGCCTGGAGTATTAGCGGTTTGAGCTCTGGAAACACCATATATTTT | CAWSISGLSSGNTIYF
TRBD1 | TRBJ1-1 | NA | TRBV30 | TGTGCCTGGAGTGTAAATGGACAGGGGTTCTTT | CAWSVNGQGFF
NA | TRBJ2-1 | once | TRBV4-1 | TGCGCCAGCAGCCAAGTGAACAGGGCCTTTGGGGCGGGTATCTACAATGAGCAGTTCTTC | CASSQVNRAFGAGIYNEQFF
NA | TRBJ1-2 | NA | TRBV2 | TGTGCCAGCAGCCACAGACCCGGGGGGGGTTTGGACTATGGCTACACCTTC | CASSHRPGGGLDYGYTF
NA | TRBJ1-6 | NA | TRBV6-1 | TGTGCCAGCAGTGAAATTATACAAGCTGCAAATTCACCCCTCCACTTT | CASSEIIQAANSPLHF